This TCR beta chain was identified during a study of blood T cells in healthy people across ages. Study outcomes and limitations: Age brought a roughly linear fall in TCR beta diversity measured per million T cells. Considered underestimates were the diversity estimates obtained from one million T cells. Comparison with aged donors showed that long-lived donors had more naive CD4+ cells and higher diversity. There was no known CMV status for donors, so expanded clonotype changes were possibly confounded.

Germline V gives CDR1 DFQATT, CDR2 SNEGSKA (reference sequence). With 1 base removed from V and 3 bases from J, the gap between germline ends came to 9 bases. This CDR3 contains 13 residues. This clonotype has only a few counts. Antigen specificity is unknown. Primers used in a second PCR of about 7 to 11 cycles were a sample-barcoded 5' primer and a J-beta primer mix. TCRdb fed the 5' RACE reads into MiXCR, producing one record per CDR3 protein. The table has about 570,000 distinct CDR3 sequences, 25% to 30% seen once. Sequenced: blood. The rearrangement links TRBV20-1 to TRBJ1-2; D gene unclear. The receptor was isolated from a woman aged 70-85 years in good health. The CDR3 coding sequence is TGCAGTGCTAGAGTCGGCGGTGACTATGGCTACACCTTC. This codes for CSARVGGDYGYTF.